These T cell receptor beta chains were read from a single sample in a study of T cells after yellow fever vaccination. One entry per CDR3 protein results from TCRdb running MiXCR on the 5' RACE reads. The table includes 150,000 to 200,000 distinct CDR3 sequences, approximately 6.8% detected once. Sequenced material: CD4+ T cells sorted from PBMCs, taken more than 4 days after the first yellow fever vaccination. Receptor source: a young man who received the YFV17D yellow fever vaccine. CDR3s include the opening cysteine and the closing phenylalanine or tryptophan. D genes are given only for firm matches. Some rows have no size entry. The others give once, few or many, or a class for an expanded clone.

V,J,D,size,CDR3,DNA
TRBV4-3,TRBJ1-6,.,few,CASSQDLRTDGSPLHF,TGCGCCAGCAGCCAAGATCTGAGGACCGACGGTTCACCCCTCCACTTT
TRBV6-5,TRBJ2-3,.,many,CASSYSTVTDTQYF,TGTGCCAGCAGTTACTCTACTGTGACAGATACGCAGTATTTT
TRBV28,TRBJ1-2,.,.,CASSFARLGYTF,TGTGCCAGCAGTTTCGCCCGGTTGGGCTACACCTTC
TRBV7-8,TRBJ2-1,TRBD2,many,CASSPLAGFYNEQFF,TGTGCCAGCAGCCCGCTAGCGGGGTTCTACAATGAGCAGTTCTTC
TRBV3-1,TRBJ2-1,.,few,CASSQVYRDNEQFF,TGTGCCAGCAGCCAAGTGTACAGAGACAATGAGCAGTTCTTC
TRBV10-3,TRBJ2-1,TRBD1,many,CAITPDRGYSYNEQFF,TGTGCCATCACCCCCGACAGGGGCTACTCCTACAATGAGCAGTTCTTC
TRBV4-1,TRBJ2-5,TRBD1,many,CASSPQGAETQYF,TGCGCCAGCAGCCCCCAGGGGGCAGAGACCCAGTACTTC
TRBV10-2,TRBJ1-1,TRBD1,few,CASKTGGYTEAFF,TGCGCCAGCAAGACAGGGGGCTACACTGAAGCTTTCTTT
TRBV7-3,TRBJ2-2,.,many,CASSLRQRSNTGELFF,TGTGCCAGCAGCCTCCGGCAGAGGTCGAACACCGGGGAGCTGTTTTTT
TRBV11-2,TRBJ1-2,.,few,CASSLDQAGYGYTF,TGTGCCAGCAGCTTAGATCAAGCTGGGTACGGCTACACCTTC
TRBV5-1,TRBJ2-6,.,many,CASSLFSFGANVLTF,TGCGCCAGCAGCTTGTTCTCGTTCGGGGCCAACGTCCTGACTTTC
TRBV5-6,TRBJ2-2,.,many,CASSLGSPGELFF,TGTGCCAGCAGCTTGGGTAGTCCCGGGGAGCTGTTTTTT
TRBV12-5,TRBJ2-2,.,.,CASGLHPNTGELFF,TGTGCTAGTGGTTTGCACCCGAACACCGGGGAGCTGTTTTTT
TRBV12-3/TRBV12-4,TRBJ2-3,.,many,CASSLSSGATQYF,TGTGCCAGCAGTTTATCGTCTGGGGCTACGCAGTATTTT
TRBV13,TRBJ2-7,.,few,CASSLERPGASSYEQYF,TGTGCCAGCAGCTTAGAACGCCCGGGTGCTAGCTCCTACGAGCAGTACTTC
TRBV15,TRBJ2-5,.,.,CATSRDPDSRGTQYF,TGTGCCACCAGCAGAGATCCCGACAGCCGGGGGACCCAGTACTTC